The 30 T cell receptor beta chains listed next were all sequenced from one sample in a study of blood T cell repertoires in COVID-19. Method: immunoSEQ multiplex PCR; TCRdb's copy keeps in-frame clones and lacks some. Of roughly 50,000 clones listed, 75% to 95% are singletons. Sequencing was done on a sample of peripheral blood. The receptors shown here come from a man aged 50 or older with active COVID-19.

CDR3 sequence (DNA): TGTGCCAGCAGGAGGGAGTCCATGGAGCAGTACTTC. As protein: CASRRESMEQYF. The chain couples TRBV6-5 to TRBJ2-7, with D possibly matching TRBD2 (5 bases). The V end was cut by 6 bases, the J end by 7 bases, with 13 bases between. Germline assignment: CDR1 MNHEY and CDR2 SVGAGI. The CDR3 consists of 12 residues.

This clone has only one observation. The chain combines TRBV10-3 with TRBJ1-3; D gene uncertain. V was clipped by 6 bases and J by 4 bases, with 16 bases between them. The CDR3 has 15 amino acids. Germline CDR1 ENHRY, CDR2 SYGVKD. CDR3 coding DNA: TGTGCCATCAGCGACACGCGGGCTGGAGGAAACACCATATATTTT. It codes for CAISDTRAGGNTIYF.

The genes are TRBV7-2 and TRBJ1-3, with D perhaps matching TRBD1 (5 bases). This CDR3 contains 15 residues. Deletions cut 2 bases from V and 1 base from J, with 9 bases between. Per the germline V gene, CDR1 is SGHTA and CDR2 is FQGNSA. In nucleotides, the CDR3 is TGTGCCAGCAGCTTATGGGGGGGATCTGGAAACACCATATATTTT. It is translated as CASSLWGGSGNTIYF.

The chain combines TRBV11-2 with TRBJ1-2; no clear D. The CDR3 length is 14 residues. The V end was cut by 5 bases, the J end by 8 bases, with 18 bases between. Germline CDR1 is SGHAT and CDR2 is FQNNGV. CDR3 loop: CASSPGGTGEGYTF. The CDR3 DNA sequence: TGTGCCAGCAGCCCGGGAGGAACCGGCGAGGGCTACACCTTC.

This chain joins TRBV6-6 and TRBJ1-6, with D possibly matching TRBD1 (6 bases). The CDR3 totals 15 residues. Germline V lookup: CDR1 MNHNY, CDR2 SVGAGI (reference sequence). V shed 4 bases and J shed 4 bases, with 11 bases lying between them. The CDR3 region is CASSLGQFYNSPLHF. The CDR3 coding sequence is TGTGCCAGCAGTTTAGGACAGTTTTATAATTCACCCCTCCACTTT.

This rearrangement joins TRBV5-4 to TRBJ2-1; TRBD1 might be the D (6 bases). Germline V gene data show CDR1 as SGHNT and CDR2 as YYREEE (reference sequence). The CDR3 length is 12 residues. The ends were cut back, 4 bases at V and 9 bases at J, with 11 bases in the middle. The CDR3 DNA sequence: TGTGCCAGCAGCGGGCAGGGGAGTGAGCAGTTCTTC. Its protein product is CASSGQGSEQFF.

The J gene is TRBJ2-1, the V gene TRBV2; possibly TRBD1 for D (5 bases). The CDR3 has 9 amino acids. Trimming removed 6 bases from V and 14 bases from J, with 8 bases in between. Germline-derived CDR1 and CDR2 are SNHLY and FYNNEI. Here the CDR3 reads CASRGPKFF. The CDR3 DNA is TGTGCCAGCAGGGGGCCTAAGTTCTTC.

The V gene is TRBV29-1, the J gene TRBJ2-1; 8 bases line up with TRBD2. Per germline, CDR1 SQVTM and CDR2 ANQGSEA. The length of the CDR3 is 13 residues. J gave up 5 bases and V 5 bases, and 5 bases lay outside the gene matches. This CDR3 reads CSVILAVDNEQFF. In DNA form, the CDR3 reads TGCAGCGTTATACTAGCGGTTGACAATGAGCAGTTCTTC.

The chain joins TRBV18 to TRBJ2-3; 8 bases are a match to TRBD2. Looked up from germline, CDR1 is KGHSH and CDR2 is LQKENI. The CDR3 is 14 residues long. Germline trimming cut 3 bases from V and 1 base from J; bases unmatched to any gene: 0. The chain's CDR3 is CASSPTSGTDTQYF. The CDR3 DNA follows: TGTGCCAGCTCACCGACTAGCGGCACAGATACGCAGTATTTT.

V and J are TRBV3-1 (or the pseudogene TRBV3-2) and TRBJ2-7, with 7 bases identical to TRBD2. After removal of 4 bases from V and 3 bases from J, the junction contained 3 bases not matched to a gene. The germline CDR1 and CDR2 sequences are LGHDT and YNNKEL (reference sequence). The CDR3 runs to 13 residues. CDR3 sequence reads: CASSLAGVYEQYF. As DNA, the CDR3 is TGTGCCAGCAGCCTCGCGGGGGTCTACGAGCAGTACTTC.

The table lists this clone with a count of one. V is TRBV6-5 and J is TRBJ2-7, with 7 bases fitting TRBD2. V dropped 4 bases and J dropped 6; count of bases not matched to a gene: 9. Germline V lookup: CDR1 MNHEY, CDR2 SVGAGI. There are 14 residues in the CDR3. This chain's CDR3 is CASSSPLPGGEQYF. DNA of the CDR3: TGTGCCAGCAGTTCCCCACTCCCGGGGGGCGAGCAGTACTTC.

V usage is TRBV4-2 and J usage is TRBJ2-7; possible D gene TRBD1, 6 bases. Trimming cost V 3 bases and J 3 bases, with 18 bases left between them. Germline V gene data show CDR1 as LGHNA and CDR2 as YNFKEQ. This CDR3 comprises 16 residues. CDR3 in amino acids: CASSQYLGGPGYEQYF. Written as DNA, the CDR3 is TGTGCCAGCAGCCAGTATCTTGGGGGCCCTGGCTACGAGCAGTACTTC.

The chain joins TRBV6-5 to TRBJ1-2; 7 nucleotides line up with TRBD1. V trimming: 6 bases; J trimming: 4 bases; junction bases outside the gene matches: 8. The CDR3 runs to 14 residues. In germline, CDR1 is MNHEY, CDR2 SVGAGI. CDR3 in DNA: TGTGCCAGCAGGAGGGACAGAGAGATCTATGGCTACACCTTC. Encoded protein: CASRRDREIYGYTF.

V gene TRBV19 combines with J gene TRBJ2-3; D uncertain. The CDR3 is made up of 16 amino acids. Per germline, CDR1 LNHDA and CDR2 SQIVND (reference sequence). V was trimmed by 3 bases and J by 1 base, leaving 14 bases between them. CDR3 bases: TGTGCCAGTAGTATTCCTAGTGTGTGGGGCACAGATACGCAGTATTTT. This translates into CASSIPSVWGTDTQYF. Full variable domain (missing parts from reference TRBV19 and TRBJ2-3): DGGITQSPKYLFRKEGQNVTLSCEQNLNHDAMYWYRQDPGQGLRLIYYSQIVNDFQKGDIAEGYSVSREKKESFPLTVTSAQKNPTAFYLCASSIPSVWGTDTQYFGPGTRLTVL.

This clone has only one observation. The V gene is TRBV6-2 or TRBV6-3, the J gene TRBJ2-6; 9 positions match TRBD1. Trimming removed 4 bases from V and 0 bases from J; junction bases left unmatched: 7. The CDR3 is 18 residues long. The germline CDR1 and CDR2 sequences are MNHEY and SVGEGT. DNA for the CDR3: TGTGCCAGCAGTTCCCAGGGACAGGGAATCTCTGGGGCCAACGTCCTGACTTTC. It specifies CASSSQGQGISGANVLTF.

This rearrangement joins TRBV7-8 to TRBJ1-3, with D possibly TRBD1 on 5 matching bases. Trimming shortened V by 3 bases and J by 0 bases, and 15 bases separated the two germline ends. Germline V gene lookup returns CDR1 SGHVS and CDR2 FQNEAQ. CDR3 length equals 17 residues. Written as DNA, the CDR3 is TGTGCCAGCAGCTTCGACAGCGTGATGAGCTCTGGAAACACCATATATTTT. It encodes CASSFDSVMSSGNTIYF.

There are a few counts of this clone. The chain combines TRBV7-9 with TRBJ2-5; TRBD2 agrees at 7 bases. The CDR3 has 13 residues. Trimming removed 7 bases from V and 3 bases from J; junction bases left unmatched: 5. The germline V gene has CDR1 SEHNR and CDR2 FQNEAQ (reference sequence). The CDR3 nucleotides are TGTGCCAGCATCGAGAGCGGGAAAGAGACCCAGTACTTC. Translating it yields CASIESGKETQYF.

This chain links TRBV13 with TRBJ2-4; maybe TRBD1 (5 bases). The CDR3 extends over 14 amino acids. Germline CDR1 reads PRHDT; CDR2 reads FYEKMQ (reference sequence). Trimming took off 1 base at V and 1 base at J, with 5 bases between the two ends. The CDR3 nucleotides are TGTGCCAGCAGCTTAGACAGGGCCAAAAACATTCAGTACTTC. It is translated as CASSLDRAKNIQYF.

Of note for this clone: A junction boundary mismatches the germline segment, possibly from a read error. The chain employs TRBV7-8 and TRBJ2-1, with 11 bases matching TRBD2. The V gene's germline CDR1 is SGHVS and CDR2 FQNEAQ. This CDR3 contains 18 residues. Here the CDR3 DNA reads TGTGCCAGCAGCTCCGGAGGGGGGGGACTAGCGGATTACAGTGAGCAGTTCTTC. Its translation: CASSSGGGGLADYSEQFF.

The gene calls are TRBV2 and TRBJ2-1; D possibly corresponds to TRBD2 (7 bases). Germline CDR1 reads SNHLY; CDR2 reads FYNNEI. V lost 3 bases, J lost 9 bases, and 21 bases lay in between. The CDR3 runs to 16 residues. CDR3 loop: CASSDAGARRGGEQFF. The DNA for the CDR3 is TGTGCCAGCAGTGATGCGGGGGCCCGCCGTGGAGGTGAGCAGTTCTTC.

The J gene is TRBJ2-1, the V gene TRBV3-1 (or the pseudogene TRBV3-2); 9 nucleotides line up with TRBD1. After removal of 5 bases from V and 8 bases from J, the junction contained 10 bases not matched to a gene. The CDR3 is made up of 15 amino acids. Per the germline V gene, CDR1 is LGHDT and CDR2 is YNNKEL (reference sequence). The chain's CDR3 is CASSLRTGARDEQFF. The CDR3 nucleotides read TGTGCCAGCAGCTTAAGGACAGGGGCAAGGGATGAGCAGTTCTTC.

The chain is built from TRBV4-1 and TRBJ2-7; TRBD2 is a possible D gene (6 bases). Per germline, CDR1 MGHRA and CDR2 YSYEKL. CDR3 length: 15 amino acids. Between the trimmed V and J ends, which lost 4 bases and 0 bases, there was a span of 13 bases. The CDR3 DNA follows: TGCGCCAGCAGCCGGGACTTCCAGAGCTCCTACGAGCAGTACTTC. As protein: CASSRDFQSSYEQYF.

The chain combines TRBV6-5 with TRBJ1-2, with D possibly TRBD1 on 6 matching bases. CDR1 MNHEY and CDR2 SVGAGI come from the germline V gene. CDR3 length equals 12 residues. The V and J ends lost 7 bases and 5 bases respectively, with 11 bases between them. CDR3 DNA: TGTGCCAGCACCGATCAGGGGTATGGCTACACCTTC. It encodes CASTDQGYGYTF.

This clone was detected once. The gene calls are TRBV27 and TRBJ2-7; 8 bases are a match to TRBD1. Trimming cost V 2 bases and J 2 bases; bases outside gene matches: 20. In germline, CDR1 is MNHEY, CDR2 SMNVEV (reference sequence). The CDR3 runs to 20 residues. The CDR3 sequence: CASSLQWGDRRLKTTYEQYF. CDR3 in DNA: TGTGCCAGCAGTTTACAGTGGGGGGACAGGAGACTCAAAACCACCTACGAGCAGTACTTC.

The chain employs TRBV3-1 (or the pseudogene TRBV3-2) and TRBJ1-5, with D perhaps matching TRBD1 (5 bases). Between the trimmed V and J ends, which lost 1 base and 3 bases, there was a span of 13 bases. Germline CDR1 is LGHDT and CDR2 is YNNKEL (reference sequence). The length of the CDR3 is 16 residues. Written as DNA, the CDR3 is TGTGCCAGCAGCCAAGGAGCGTCAGGGAACAATCAGCCCCAGCATTTT. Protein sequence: CASSQGASGNNQPQHF.

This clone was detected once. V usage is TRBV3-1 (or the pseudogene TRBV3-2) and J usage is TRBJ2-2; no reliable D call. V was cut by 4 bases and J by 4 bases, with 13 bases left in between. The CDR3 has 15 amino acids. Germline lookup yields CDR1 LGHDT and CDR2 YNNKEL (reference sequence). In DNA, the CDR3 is TGTGCCAGCAGCCCCTTCTACCTTGGCACCGGGGAGCTGTTTTTT. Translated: CASSPFYLGTGELFF.

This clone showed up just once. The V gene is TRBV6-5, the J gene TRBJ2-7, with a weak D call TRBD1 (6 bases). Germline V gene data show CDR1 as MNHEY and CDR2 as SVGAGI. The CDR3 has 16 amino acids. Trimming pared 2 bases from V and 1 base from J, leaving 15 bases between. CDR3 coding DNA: TGTGCCAGCAGTTACGATTGGGACACGACGTCCTACGAGCAGTACTTC. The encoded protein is CASSYDWDTTSYEQYF.

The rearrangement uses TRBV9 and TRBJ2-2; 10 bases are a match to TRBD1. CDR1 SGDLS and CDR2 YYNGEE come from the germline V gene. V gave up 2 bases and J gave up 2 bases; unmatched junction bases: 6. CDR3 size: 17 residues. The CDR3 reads CASSVGTGEYNTGELFF. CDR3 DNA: TGTGCCAGCAGCGTGGGGACAGGGGAATACAACACCGGGGAGCTGTTTTTT.

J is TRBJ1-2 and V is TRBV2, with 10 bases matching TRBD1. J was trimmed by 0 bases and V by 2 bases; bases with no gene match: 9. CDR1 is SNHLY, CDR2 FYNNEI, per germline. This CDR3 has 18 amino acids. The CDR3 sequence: CASSETPGQGSSNYGYTF. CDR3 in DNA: TGTGCCAGCAGTGAAACACCGGGACAGGGGTCATCTAACTATGGCTACACCTTC. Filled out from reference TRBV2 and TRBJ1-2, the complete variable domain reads EPEVTQTPSHQVTQMGQEVILRCVPISNHLYFYWYRQILGQKVEFLVSFYNNEISEKSEIFDDQFSVERPDGSNFTLKIRSTKLEDSAMYFCASSETPGQGSSNYGYTFGSGTRLTVV.

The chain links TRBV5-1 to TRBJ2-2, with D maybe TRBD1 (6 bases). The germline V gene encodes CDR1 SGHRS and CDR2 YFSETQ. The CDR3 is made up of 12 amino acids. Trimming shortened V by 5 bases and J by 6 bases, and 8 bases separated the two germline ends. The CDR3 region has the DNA TGCGCCAGCAGAGAGGGGGCCGGGGAGCTGTTTTTT. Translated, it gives CASREGAGELFF. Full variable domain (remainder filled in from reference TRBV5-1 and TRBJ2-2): KAGVTQTPRYLIKTRGQQVTLSCSPISGHRSVSWYQQTPGQGLQFLFEYFSETQRNKGNFPGRFSGRQFSNSRSEMNVSTLELGDSALYLCASREGAGELFFGEGSRLTVL.